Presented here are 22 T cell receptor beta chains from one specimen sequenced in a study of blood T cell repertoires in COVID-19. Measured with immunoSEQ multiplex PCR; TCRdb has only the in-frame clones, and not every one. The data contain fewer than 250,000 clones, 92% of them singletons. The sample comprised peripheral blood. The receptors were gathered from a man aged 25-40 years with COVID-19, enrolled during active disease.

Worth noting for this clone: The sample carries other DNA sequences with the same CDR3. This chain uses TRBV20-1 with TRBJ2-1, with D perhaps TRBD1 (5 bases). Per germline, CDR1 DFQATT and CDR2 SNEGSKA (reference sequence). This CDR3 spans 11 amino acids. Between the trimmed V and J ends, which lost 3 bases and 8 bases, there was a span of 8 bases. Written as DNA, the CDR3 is TGCAGTGCTAGTTCAGGGCATGAGCAGTTCTTC. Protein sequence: CSASSGHEQFF.

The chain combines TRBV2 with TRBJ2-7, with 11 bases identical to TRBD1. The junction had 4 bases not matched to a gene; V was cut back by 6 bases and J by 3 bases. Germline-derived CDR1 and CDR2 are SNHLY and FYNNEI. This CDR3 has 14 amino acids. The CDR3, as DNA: TGTGCCAGCAGCGGACAGGGGGCCGTCTACGAGCAGTACTTC. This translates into CASSGQGAVYEQYF.

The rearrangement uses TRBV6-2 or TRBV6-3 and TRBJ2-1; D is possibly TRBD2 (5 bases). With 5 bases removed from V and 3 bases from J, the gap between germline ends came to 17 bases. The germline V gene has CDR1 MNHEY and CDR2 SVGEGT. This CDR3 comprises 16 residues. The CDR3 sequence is CASSPRGSAIYNEQFF. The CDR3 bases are TGTGCCAGCAGTCCCCGGGGTAGCGCCATCTACAATGAGCAGTTCTTC.

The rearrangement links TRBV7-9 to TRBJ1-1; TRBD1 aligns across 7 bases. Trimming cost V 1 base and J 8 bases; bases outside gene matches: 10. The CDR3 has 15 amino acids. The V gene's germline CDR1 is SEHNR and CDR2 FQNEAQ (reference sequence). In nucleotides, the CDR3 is TGTGCCAGCAGCTTAGAGGTGGGACAGACGGGGGAAGCTTTCTTT. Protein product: CASSLEVGQTGEAFF.

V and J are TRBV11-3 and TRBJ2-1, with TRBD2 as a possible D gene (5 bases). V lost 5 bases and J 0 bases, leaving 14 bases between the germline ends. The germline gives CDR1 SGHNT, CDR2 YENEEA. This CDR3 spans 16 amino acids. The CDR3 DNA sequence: TGTGCCAGCAGCCCCCGGGCGAGGGTCTCCTACAATGAGCAGTTCTTC. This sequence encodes CASSPRARVSYNEQFF.

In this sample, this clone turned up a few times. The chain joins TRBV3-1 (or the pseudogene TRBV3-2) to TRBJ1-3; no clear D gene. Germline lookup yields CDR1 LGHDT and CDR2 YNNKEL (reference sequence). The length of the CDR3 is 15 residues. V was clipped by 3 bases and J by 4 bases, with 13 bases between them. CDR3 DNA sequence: TGTGCCAGCAGCCACAGGCGCCAGGCAGGAAACACCATATATTTT. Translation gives CASSHRRQAGNTIYF.

This chain's CDR3 is CASSAHRDGYTF. Written as DNA, the CDR3 is TGTGCCAGCAGCGCACACAGGGATGGCTACACCTTC. V and J are TRBV11-2 and TRBJ1-2, with D tentatively TRBD1 (6 bases). V gave up 5 bases and J gave up 6 bases, with 10 bases separating them. This CDR3 has 12 residues. The germline CDR1 and CDR2 sequences are SGHAT and FQNNGV.

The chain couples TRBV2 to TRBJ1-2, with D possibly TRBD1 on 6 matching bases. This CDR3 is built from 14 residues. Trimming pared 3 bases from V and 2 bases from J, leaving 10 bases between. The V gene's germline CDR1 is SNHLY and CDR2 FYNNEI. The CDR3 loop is CASSDGGGNYGYTF. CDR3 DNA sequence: TGTGCCAGCAGTGATGGGGGGGGCAACTATGGCTACACCTTC.

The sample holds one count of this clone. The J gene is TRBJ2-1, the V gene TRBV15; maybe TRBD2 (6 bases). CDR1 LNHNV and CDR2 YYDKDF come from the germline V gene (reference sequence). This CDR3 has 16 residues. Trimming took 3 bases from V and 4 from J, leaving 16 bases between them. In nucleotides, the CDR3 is TGTGCCACCAGCAGGGGGGGTGAATACCTTTACAATGAGCAGTTCTTC. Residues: CATSRGGEYLYNEQFF.

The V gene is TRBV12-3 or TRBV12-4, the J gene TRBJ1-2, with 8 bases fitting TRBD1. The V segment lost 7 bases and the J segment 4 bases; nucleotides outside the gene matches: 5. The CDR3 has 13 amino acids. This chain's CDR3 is CASNAGGGYGYTF. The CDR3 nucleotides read TGTGCCAGCAATGCAGGGGGCGGCTATGGCTACACCTTC.

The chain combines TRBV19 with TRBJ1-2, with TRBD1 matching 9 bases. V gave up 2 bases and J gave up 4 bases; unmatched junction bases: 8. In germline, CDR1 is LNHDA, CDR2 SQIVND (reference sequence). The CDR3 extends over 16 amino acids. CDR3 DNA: TGTGCCAGTAGTATAACAGGGGGCGCCAGTGGCTATGGCTACACCTTC. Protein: CASSITGGASGYGYTF.

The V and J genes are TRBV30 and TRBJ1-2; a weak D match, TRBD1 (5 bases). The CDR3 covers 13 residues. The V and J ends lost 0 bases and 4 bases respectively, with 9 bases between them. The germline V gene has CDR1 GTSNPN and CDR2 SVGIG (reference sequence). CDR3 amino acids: CAWSVQGPYGYTF. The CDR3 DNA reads TGTGCCTGGAGTGTTCAGGGTCCCTATGGCTACACCTTC.

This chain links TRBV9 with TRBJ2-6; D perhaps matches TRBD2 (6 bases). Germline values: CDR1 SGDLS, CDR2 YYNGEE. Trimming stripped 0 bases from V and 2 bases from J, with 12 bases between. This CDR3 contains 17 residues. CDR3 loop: CASSVAGGVPGANVLTF. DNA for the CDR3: TGTGCCAGCAGCGTAGCCGGGGGTGTCCCTGGGGCCAACGTCCTGACTTTC.

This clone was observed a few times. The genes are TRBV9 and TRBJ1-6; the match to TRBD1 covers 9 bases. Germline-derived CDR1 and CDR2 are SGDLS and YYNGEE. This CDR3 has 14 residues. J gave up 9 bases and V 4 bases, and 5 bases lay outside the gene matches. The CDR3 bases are TGTGCCAGCAGCTACGGGACAGGGATTTCACCCCTCCACTTT. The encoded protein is CASSYGTGISPLHF.

The CDR3 sequence is CASSSGPGFNQPQHF. Here the CDR3 DNA reads TGTGCCAGCAGCTCTGGACCAGGGTTCAATCAGCCCCAGCATTTT. The V call is TRBV5-4, the J call TRBJ1-5, with a possible D match to TRBD1 (5 bases). The length of the CDR3 is 15 residues. V shed 3 bases and J shed 3 bases, with 13 bases lying between them. Germline CDR1 reads SGHNT; CDR2 reads YYREEE (reference sequence).

CDR3 protein: CASSLAGDRYTF. In DNA, the CDR3 is TGCGCCAGCAGCTTGGCCGGGGACAGGTACACCTTC. The genes are TRBV5-1 and TRBJ1-2, with 8 positions matching TRBD1. CDR3 length equals 12 residues. CDR1 SGHRS and CDR2 YFSETQ come from the germline V gene. V was clipped by 0 bases and J by 11 bases; unmatched bases: 3.

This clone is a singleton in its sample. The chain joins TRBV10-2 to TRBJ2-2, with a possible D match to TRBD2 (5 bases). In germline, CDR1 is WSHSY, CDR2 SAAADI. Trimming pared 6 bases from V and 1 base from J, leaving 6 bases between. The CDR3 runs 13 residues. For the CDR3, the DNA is TGCGCCAGCAGCGCGGGGAACACCGGGGAGCTGTTTTTT. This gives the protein CASSAGNTGELFF.

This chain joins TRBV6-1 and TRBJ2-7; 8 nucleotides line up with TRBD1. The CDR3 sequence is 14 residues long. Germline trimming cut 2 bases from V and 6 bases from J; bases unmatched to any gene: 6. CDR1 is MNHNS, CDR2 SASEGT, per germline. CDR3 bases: TGTGCCAGCAGTGAAAGGAATGGACAGGGCGAGCAGTACTTC. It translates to CASSERNGQGEQYF.

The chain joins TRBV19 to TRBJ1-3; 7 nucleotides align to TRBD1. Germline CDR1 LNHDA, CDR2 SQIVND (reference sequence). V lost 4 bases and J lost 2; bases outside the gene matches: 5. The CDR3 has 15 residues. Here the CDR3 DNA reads TGTGCCAGTAGTACCGACAGGGTGGCTGGAAACACCATATATTTT. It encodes CASSTDRVAGNTIYF. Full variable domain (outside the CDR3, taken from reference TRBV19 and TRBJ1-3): DGGITQSPKYLFRKEGQNVTLSCEQNLNHDAMYWYRQDPGQGLRLIYYSQIVNDFQKGDIAEGYSVSREKKESFPLTVTSAQKNPTAFYLCASSTDRVAGNTIYFGEGSWLTVV.

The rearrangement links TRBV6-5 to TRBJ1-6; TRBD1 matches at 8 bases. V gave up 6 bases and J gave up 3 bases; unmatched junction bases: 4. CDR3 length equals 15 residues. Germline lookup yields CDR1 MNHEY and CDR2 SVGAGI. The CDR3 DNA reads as TGTGCCAGCAGCCCCGGACAGGGCTATAATTCACCCCTCCACTTT. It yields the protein CASSPGQGYNSPLHF.

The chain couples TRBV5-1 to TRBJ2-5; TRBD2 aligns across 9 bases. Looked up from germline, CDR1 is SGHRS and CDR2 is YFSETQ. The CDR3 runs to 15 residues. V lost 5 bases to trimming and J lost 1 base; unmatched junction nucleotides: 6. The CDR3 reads CASSQTSGIQETQYF. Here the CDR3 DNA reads TGCGCCAGCAGTCAGACTAGCGGTATCCAAGAGACCCAGTACTTC.

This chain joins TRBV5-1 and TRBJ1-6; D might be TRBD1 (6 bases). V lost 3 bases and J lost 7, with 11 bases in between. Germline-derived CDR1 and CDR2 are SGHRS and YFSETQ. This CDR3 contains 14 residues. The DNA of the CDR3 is TGCGCCAGCAGCTCACCAGGGGTGAATTCACCCCTCCACTTT. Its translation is CASSSPGVNSPLHF.